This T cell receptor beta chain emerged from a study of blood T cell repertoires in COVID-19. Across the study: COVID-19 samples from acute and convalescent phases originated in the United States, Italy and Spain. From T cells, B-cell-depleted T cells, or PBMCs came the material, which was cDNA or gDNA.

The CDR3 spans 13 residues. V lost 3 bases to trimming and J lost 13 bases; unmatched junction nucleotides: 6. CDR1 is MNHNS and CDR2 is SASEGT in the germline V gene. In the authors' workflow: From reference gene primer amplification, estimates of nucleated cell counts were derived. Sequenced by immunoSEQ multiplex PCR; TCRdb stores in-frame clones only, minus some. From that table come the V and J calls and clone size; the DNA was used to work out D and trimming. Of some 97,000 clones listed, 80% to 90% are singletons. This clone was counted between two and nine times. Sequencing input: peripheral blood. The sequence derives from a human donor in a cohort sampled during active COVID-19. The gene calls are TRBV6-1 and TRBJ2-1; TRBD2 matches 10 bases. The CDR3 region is CASSDLRTSGQFF. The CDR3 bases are TGTGCCAGCAGTGATCTCAGGACTAGCGGACAGTTCTTC.